The 5 T cell receptor beta chains below were found in one sample sequenced in a study of blood T cell repertoires in COVID-19. Libraries were prepared by immunoSEQ multiplex PCR; TCRdb keeps only in-frame clonotypes and omits some of them. Of about 200,000 clones listed, more than 85% were seen once; the top ten hold 0.75% to 1%. The sample taken for sequencing was peripheral blood. The receptors were gathered from a man aged 60-69 years with COVID-19, enrolled during active disease.

The chain links TRBV27 to TRBJ2-1; 13 bases fit TRBD2. The germline V gene has CDR1 MNHEY and CDR2 SMNVEV (reference sequence). This CDR3 has 17 residues. Losses at the gene ends were 0 bases for V and 3 bases for J; bases not matched to a gene: 2. This CDR3 reads CASSLSWTSGGYNEQFF. The CDR3 DNA reads as TGTGCCAGCAGTTTATCGTGGACTAGCGGGGGCTACAATGAGCAGTTCTTC.

The chain employs TRBV19 and TRBJ1-2, with 7 nucleotides matching TRBD1. The ends lost 6 bases at V and 6 bases at J; junction bases unmatched: 10. The CDR3 is 14 amino acids. Germline assignment: CDR1 LNHDA and CDR2 SQIVND (reference sequence). The CDR3: CASRQDREEDGYTF. The CDR3 DNA reads as TGTGCCAGTAGACAAGACAGGGAAGAGGATGGCTACACCTTC.

The V call is TRBV28, the J call TRBJ2-1; a weak D match, TRBD1 (5 bases). The CDR3 length is 15 residues. Trimming pared 4 bases from V and 0 bases from J, leaving 10 bases between. Per the germline V gene, CDR1 is MDHEN and CDR2 is SYDVKM. The CDR3 loop reads CASSSSGISYNEQFF. The CDR3 nucleotides are TGTGCCAGCAGTTCCTCAGGGATCTCCTACAATGAGCAGTTCTTC. The variable domain in full, completed from reference TRBV28 and TRBJ2-1, reads DVKVTQSSRYLVKRTGEKVFLECVQDMDHENMFWYRQDPGLGLRLIYFSYDVKMKEKGDIPEGYSVSREKKERFSLILESASTNQTSMYLCASSSSGISYNEQFFGPGTRLTVL.

V gene TRBV9 combines with J gene TRBJ2-2; the D is unclear. The CDR3 runs 17 residues. Trimming shortened V by 2 bases and J by 1 base, and 15 bases separated the two germline ends. In germline, CDR1 is SGDLS, CDR2 YYNGEE. Here the CDR3 reads CASSVLPESLNTGELFF. CDR3 DNA sequence: TGTGCCAGCAGCGTTCTACCCGAGTCACTGAACACCGGGGAGCTGTTTTTT.

This clone was observed a single time. This chain joins TRBV19 and TRBJ1-5; D perhaps matches TRBD1 (6 bases). CDR1 is LNHDA and CDR2 is SQIVND in the germline V gene (reference sequence). The CDR3 has 16 amino acids. V dropped 3 bases and J dropped 2 bases, with 14 bases sitting between them. In DNA form, the CDR3 reads TGTGCCAGTAGTATCGTGGGGGCTAGGGGCAATCAGCCCCAGCATTTT. It codes for CASSIVGARGNQPQHF.